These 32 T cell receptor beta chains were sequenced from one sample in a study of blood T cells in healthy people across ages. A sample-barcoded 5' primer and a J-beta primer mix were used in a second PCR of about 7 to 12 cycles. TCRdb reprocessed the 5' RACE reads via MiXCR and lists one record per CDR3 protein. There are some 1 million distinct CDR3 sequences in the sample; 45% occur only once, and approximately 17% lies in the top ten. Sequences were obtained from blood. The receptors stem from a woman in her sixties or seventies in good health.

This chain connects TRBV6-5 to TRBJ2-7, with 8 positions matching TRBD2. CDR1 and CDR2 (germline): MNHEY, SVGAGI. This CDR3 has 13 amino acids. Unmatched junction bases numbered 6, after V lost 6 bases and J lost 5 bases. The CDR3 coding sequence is TGTGCCAGCAGAGTTCGGGGGGGCAACGAGCAGTACTTC. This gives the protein CASRVRGGNEQYF.

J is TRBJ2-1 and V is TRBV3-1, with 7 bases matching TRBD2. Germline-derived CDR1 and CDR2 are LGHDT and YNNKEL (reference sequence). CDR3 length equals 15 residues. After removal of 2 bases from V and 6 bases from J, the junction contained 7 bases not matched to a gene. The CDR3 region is CASSQRAGVVNEQFF. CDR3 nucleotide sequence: TGTGCCAGCAGCCAAAGGGCGGGAGTAGTCAATGAGCAGTTCTTC.

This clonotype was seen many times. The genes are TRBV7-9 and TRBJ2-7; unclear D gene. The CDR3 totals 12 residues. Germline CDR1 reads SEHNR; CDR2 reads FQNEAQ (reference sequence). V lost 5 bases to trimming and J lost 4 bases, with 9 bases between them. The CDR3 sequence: CASSASEYEQYF. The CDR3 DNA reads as TGTGCCAGCAGCGCGAGTGAATACGAGCAGTACTTC.

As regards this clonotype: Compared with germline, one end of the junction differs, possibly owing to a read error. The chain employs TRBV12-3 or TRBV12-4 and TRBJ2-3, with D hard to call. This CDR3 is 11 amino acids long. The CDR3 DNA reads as TGTGCCGGCAGTTTAGATTATACGCAGTATTTT. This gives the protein CAGSLDYTQYF.

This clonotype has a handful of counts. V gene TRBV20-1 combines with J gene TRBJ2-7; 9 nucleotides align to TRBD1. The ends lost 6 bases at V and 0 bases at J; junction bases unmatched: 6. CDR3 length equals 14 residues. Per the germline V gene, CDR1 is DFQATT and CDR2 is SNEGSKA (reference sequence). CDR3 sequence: CSATGTGNSYEQYF. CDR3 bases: TGCAGTGCAACCGGGACAGGGAACTCCTACGAGCAGTACTTC.

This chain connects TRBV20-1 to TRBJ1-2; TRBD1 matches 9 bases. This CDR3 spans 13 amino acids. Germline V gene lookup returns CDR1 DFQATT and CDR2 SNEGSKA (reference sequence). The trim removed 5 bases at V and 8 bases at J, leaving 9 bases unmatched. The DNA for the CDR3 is TGCAGTGCTCCCACAGGGGGCTTGGGCGGCTACACCTTC. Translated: CSAPTGGLGGYTF.

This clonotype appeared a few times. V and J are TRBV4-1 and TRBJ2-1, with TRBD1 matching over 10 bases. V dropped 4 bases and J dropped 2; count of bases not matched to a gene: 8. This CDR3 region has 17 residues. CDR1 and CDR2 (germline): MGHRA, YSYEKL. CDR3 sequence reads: CASSRETGTGAYNEQFF. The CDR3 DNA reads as TGCGCCAGCAGCCGAGAGACCGGGACAGGGGCCTACAATGAGCAGTTCTTC.

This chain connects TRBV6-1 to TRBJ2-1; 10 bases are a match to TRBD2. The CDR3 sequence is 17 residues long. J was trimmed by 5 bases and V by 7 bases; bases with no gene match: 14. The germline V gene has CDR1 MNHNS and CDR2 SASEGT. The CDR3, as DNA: TGTGCCAGCACCCGGTGGACTAGCGGCCTGGGGGACAATGAGCAGTTCTTC. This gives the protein CASTRWTSGLGDNEQFF.

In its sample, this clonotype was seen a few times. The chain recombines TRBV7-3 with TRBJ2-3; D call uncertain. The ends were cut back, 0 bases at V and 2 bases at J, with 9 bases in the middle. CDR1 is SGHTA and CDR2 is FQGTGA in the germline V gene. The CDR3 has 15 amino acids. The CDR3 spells CASSLTFSDTDTQYF. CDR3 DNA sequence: TGTGCCAGCAGCTTAACGTTTTCGGACACAGATACGCAGTATTTT. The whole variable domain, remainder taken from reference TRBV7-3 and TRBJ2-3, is GAGVSQTPSNKVTEKGKYVELRCDPISGHTALYWYRQSLGQGPEFLIYFQGTGAADDSGLPNDRFFAVRPEGSVSTLKIQRTERGDSAVYLCASSLTFSDTDTQYFGPGTRLTVL.

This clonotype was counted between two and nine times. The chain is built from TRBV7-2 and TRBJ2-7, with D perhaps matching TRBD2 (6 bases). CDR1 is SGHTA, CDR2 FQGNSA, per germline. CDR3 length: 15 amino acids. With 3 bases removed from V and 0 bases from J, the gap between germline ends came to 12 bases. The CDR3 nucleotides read TGTGCCAGCAGCTTTGGCGGGGTAAACTCCTACGAGCAGTACTTC. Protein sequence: CASSFGGVNSYEQYF. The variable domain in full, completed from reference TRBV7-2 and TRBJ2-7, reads GAGVSQSPSNKVTEKGKDVELRCDPISGHTALYWYRQSLGQGLEFLIYFQGNSAPDKSGLPSDRFSAERTGGSVSTLTIQRTQQEDSAVYLCASSFGGVNSYEQYFGPGTRLTVT.

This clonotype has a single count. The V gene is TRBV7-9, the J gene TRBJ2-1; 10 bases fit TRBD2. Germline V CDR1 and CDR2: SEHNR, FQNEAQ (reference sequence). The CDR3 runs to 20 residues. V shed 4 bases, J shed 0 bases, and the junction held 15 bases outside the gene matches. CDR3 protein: CASSWELAGRRLDSYNEQFF. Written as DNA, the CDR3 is TGTGCCAGCAGCTGGGAACTAGCGGGAAGGAGGCTTGACTCCTACAATGAGCAGTTCTTC. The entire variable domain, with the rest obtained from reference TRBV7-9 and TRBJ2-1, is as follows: DTGVSQNPRHKITKRGQNVTFRCDPISEHNRLYWYRQTLGQGPEFLTYFQNEAQLEKSRLLSDRFSAERPKGSFSTLEIQRTEQGDSAMYLCASSWELAGRRLDSYNEQFFGPGTRLTVL.

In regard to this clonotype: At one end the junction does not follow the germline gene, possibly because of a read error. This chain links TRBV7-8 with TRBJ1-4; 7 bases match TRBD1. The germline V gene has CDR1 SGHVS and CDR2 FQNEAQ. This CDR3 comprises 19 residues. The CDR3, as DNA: TGTGCCGGCAGCTTAGCATACAGGGTGAGGGGGCCAGCTAATGAAAAACTGTTTTTT. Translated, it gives CAGSLAYRVRGPANEKLFF.

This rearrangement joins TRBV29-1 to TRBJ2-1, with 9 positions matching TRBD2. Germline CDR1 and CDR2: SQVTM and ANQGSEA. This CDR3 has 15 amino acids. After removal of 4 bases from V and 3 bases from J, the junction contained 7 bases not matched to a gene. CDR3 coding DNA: TGCAGCGTTGTATACAGCGGGAGGTTCTACAATGAGCAGTTCTTC. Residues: CSVVYSGRFYNEQFF.

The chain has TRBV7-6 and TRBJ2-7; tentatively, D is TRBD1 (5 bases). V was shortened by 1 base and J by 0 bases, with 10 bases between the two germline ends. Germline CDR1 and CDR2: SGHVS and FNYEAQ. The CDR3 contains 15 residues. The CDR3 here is CASSLEQASSYEQYF. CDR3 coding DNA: TGTGCCAGCAGCTTAGAACAGGCCTCCTCCTACGAGCAGTACTTC.

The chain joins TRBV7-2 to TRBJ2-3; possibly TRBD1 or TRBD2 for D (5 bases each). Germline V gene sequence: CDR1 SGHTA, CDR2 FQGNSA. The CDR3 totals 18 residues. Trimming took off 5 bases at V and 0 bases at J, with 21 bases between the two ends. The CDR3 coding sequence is TGTGCCAGCAGCCCCGGGCCCGGGACCGCTAGGAGCACAGATACGCAGTATTTT. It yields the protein CASSPGPGTARSTDTQYF.

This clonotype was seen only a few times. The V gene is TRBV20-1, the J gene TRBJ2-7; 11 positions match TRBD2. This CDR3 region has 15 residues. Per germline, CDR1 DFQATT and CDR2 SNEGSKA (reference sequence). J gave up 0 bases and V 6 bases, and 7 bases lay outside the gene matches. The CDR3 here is CSAKSGTSGSYEQYF. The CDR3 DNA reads TGCAGTGCCAAGTCCGGGACTAGCGGCTCCTACGAGCAGTACTTC.

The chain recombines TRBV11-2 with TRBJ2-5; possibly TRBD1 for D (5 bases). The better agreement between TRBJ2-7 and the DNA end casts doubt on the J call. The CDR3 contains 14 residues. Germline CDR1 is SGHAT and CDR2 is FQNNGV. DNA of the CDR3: TGTGCCAGCAGCTTAGCGCAGGGAAGGTACGAGCAGTACTTC. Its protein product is CASSLAQGRYEQYF.

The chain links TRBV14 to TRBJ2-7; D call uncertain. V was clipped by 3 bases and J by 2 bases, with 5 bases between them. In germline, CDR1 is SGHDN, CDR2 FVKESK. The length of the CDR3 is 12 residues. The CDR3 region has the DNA TGTGCCAGCAGCCAGAGAGCCTACGAGCAGTACTTC. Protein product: CASSQRAYEQYF. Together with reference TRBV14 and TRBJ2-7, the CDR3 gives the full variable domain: EAGVTQFPSHSVIEKGQTVTLRCDPISGHDNLYWYRRVMGKEIKFLLHFVKESKQDESGMPNNRFLAERTGGTYSTLKVQPAELEDSGVYFCASSQRAYEQYFGPGTRLTVT.

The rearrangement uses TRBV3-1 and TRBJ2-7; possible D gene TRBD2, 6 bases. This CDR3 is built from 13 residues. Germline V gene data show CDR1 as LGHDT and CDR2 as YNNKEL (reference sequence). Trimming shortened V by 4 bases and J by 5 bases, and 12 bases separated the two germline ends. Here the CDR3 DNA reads TGTGCCAGCAGCCCCCATGGAGGGGACGAGCAGTACTTC. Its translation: CASSPHGGDEQYF.

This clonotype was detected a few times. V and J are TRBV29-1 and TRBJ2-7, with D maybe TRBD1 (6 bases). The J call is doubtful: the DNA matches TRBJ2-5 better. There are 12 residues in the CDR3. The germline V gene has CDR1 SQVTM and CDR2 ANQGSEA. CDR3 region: CSVGRGWETQYF. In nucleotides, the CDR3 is TGCAGCGTTGGAAGGGGGTGGGAGACCCAGTACTTC.

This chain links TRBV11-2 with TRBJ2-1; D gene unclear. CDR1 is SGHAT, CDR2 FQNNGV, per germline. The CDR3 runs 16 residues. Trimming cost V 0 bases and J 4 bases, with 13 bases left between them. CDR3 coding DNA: TGTGCCAGCAGCTTAGATTTCGGCGGTTTTTACAATGAGCAGTTCTTC. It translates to CASSLDFGGFYNEQFF.

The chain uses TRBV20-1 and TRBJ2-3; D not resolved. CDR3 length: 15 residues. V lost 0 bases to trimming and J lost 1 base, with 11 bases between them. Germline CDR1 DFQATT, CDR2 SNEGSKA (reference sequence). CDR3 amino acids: CSARDLRRGTDTQYF. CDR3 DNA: TGCAGTGCTAGAGATCTCCGAAGAGGCACAGATACGCAGTATTTT.

In DNA, the CDR3 is TGCGCCAGCAGGCCAGACAGGGCTGAGACCCAGTACTTC. Translated, it gives CASRPDRAETQYF. The chain uses TRBV4-1 and TRBJ2-5; 7 bases align to TRBD1. CDR1 and CDR2 (germline): MGHRA, YSYEKL. The CDR3 loop spans 13 amino acids. Losses at the gene ends were 6 bases for V and 5 bases for J; bases not matched to a gene: 6.

The CDR3 DNA reads as TGTGCCAGCAGCGTAGAGGGGCTGGGGCTAGTACTTCCCGGGGAGCTGTTTTTT. As protein: CASSVEGLGLVLPGELFF. The V and J genes are TRBV9 and TRBJ2-2, with D possibly matching TRBD1 (5 bases). This CDR3 is built from 18 residues. Germline V gene sequence: CDR1 SGDLS, CDR2 YYNGEE. Trimming removed 0 bases from V and 6 bases from J, with 21 bases in between.

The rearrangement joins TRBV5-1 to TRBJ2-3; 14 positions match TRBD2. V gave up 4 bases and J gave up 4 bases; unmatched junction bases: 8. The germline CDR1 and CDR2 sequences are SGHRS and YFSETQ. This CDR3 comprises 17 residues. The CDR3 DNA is TGCGCCAGCAGCCCGGGACTAGCGGGAGTGGTGGCAGATACGCAGTATTTT. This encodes CASSPGLAGVVADTQYF.

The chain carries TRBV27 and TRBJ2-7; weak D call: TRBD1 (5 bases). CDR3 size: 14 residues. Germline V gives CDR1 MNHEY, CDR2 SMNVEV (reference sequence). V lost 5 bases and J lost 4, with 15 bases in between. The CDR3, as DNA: TGTGCCAGCAGTCCCGAAGGGGTAGCTTACGAGCAGTACTTC. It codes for CASSPEGVAYEQYF.

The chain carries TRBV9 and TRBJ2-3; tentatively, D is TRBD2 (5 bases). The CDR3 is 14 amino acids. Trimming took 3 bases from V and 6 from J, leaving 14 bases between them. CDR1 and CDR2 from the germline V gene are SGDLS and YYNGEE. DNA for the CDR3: TGTGCCAGCAGCGCATCCGGAGGTGTGGATACGCAGTATTTT. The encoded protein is CASSASGGVDTQYF.

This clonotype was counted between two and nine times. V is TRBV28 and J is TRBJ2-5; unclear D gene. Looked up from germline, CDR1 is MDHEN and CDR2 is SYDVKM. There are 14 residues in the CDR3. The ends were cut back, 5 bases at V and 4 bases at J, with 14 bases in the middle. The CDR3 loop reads CASSTGSTLETQYF. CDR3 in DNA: TGTGCCAGCAGTACTGGGTCCACCCTAGAGACCCAGTACTTC.

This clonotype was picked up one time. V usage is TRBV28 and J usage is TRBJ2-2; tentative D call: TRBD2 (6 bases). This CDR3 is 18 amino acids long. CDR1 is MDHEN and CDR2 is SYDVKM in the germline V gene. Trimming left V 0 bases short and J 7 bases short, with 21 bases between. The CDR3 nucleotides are TGTGCCAGCAGTTTATGGCCCCGGGGAGGACCGAACGGCGGGGAGCTGTTTTTT. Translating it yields CASSLWPRGGPNGGELFF.

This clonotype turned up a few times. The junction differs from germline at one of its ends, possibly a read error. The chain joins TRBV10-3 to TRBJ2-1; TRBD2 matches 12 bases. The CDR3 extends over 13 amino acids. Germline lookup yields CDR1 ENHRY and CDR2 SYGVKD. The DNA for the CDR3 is TGTGTCATCCTAGCGGGAGGGACGGGTGAGCAGTTCTTC. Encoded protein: CVILAGGTGEQFF.

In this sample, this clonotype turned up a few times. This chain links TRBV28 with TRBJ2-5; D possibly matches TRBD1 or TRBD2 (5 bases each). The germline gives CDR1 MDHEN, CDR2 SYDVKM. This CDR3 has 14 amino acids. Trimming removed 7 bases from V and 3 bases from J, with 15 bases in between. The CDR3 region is CASNERGSKETQYF. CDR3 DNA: TGTGCCAGCAATGAGAGGGGCAGTAAAGAGACCCAGTACTTC.

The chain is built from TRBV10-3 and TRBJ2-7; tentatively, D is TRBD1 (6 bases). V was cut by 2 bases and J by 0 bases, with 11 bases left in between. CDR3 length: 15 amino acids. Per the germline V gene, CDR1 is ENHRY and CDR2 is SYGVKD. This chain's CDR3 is CAISEEGQHSYEQYF. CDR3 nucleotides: TGTGCCATCAGTGAGGAAGGACAGCACTCCTACGAGCAGTACTTC.